The 23 T cell receptor beta chains in this list originate from one sample, sequenced in a study of CD8 T cells in Susac syndrome. An amount of RNA that ranged from roughly 0.5 to 1 ug was reverse transcribed with random hexamers. In TCRdb, the immunoSEQ multiplex PCR reads were re-called with MiXCR into one record per CDR3 protein. This table holds about 150,000 distinct CDR3 sequences, roughly 95% found once. The sequencing input was CD4+ T cells from PBMCs. All receptors come from a human donor in good health.

The rearrangement links TRBV2 to TRBJ1-4; D perhaps matches TRBD1 (6 bases). In germline, CDR1 is SNHLY, CDR2 FYNNEI. V was cut by 6 bases and J by 3 bases, with 11 bases left in between. This CDR3 is built from 14 residues. The CDR3 is CASRETGPNEKLFF. The CDR3 nucleotides are TGTGCCAGCAGAGAGACAGGACCTAATGAAAAACTGTTTTTT.

The V gene is TRBV2, the J gene TRBJ1-5, with D perhaps matching TRBD1 (6 bases). In germline, CDR1 is SNHLY, CDR2 FYNNEI. The CDR3 sequence is 14 residues long. V lost 5 bases and J lost 4, with 12 bases in between. CDR3 sequence (DNA): TGTGCCAGCAGTCACAGGGCCAGGAATCAGCCCCAGCATTTT. Its translation is CASSHRARNQPQHF.

This rearrangement joins TRBV28 to TRBJ1-1; 10 bases map to TRBD1. CDR3 length: 16 amino acids. V was clipped by 4 bases and J by 1 base; unmatched bases: 6. Germline CDR1 is MDHEN and CDR2 is SYDVKM. CDR3 loop: CASSYSGTGANTEAFF. In DNA, the CDR3 is TGTGCCAGCAGTTATTCCGGGACAGGGGCGAACACTGAAGCTTTCTTT.

This chain joins TRBV10-3 and TRBJ2-2; 11 bases agree with TRBD2. The J segment lost 5 bases and the V segment lost 10 bases, leaving 3 bases of the junction unmatched. Germline-derived CDR1 and CDR2 are ENHRY and SYGVKD. CDR3 length equals 13 residues. The CDR3 DNA reads as TGTGCCACCCGGACTAGCGGGACCGGGGAGCTGTTTTTT. The encoded protein is CATRTSGTGELFF.

This chain uses TRBV6-5 with TRBJ2-3; 11 positions match TRBD2. CDR3 length: 18 amino acids. Trimming cost V 4 bases and J 0 bases; bases outside gene matches: 9. The germline CDR1 and CDR2 sequences are MNHEY and SVGAGI. CDR3 loop: CASSSRLAGSKSTDTQYF. CDR3 in DNA: TGTGCCAGCAGTTCAAGACTAGCGGGATCGAAAAGCACAGATACGCAGTATTTT.

The chain links TRBV20-1 to TRBJ1-5; 9 bases map to TRBD1. V was pared by 6 bases and J by 5 bases, with 8 bases of the junction left unmatched. This CDR3 has 14 residues. CDR1 is DFQATT, CDR2 SNEGSKA, per germline (reference sequence). The CDR3: CSASSGQGYQPQHF. DNA of the CDR3: TGCAGTGCCTCGTCGGGACAGGGCTATCAGCCCCAGCATTTT.

This chain connects TRBV6-5 to TRBJ2-7, with D possibly TRBD1 on 6 matching bases. Between the trimmed V and J ends, which lost 5 bases and 0 bases, there was a span of 14 bases. The CDR3 extends over 15 amino acids. Germline V gene sequence: CDR1 MNHEY, CDR2 SVGAGI. This CDR3 is CASSALQGPSYEQYF. CDR3 sequence (DNA): TGTGCCAGCAGTGCCCTTCAGGGGCCCTCCTACGAGCAGTACTTC.

The chain uses TRBV6-5 and TRBJ1-2; D is possibly TRBD1 (5 bases). Deletions cut 5 bases from V and 8 bases from J, with 15 bases between. This CDR3 contains 13 residues. Germline lookup yields CDR1 MNHEY and CDR2 SVGAGI. The CDR3 DNA sequence: TGTGCCAGCAGTCCTGGTAAGGGGCGCGGCTACACCTTC. Amino acid sequence: CASSPGKGRGYTF.

The chain is built from TRBV27 and TRBJ1-2; the match to TRBD1 covers 8 bases. The germline gives CDR1 MNHEY, CDR2 SMNVEV (reference sequence). The CDR3 has 14 residues. The V gene end was trimmed by 4 bases and the J gene end by 7 bases; junction bases not matched to a gene: 8. The CDR3 DNA reads as TGTGCCAGCAGTTCATTGACAGGGGACCGTGGCTACACCTTC. This sequence encodes CASSSLTGDRGYTF.

The J gene is TRBJ2-7, the V gene TRBV7-9; tentative D call: TRBD2 (6 bases). The length of the CDR3 is 16 residues. Trimming took 5 bases from V and 4 from J, leaving 21 bases between them. The germline V gene encodes CDR1 SEHNR and CDR2 FQNEAQ (reference sequence). DNA of the CDR3: TGTGCCAGCAGCCCCGCGGGGTTGGATTACTCTTACGAGCAGTACTTC. Its protein product is CASSPAGLDYSYEQYF. The variable domain in full, completed from reference TRBV7-9 and TRBJ2-7, reads DTGVSQNPRHKITKRGQNVTFRCDPISEHNRLYWYRQTLGQGPEFLTYFQNEAQLEKSRLLSDRFSAERPKGSFSTLEIQRTEQGDSAMYLCASSPAGLDYSYEQYFGPGTRLTVT.

This clonotype was detected only a few times. The J gene is TRBJ2-3, the V gene TRBV2; no definite D call. This CDR3 spans 13 amino acids. Trimming stripped 5 bases from V and 0 bases from J, with 6 bases between. CDR1 and CDR2 from the germline V gene are SNHLY and FYNNEI. CDR3 sequence reads: CASSPTSTDTQYF. CDR3 nucleotide sequence: TGTGCCAGCAGTCCCACTAGCACAGATACGCAGTATTTT.

This chain links TRBV30 with TRBJ1-4, with D uncertain. The CDR3 sequence is 15 residues long. The germline gives CDR1 GTSNPN, CDR2 SVGIG (reference sequence). Trimming cost V 2 bases and J 7 bases, with 17 bases left between them. The CDR3 region is CAWSLAGLFGEKLFF. The CDR3 bases are TGTGCCTGGAGTCTGGCCGGACTATTCGGTGAAAAACTGTTTTTT.

The genes are TRBV6-5 and TRBJ2-5; the match to TRBD1 covers 7 bases. The CDR3 sequence is 13 residues long. CDR1 and CDR2 from the germline V gene are MNHEY and SVGAGI. After removal of 6 bases from V and 4 bases from J, the junction contained 5 bases not matched to a gene. The CDR3 DNA reads TGTGCCAGCAGGGTACAGGGGCGAGAGACCCAGTACTTC. It encodes CASRVQGRETQYF.

This sequence joins TRBV3-1 and TRBJ2-7; D is undetermined. The CDR3 spans 14 residues. V lost 0 bases and J 1 base, leaving 7 bases between the germline ends. Germline V gene sequence: CDR1 LGHDT, CDR2 YNNKEL (reference sequence). The CDR3 protein is CASSQDFGSYEQYF. In DNA, the CDR3 is TGTGCCAGCAGCCAAGATTTTGGGTCCTACGAGCAGTACTTC.

The chain has TRBV9 and TRBJ2-3, with no clear D. Trimming left V 4 bases short and J 4 bases short, with 10 bases between. The length of the CDR3 is 13 residues. Germline-derived CDR1 and CDR2 are SGDLS and YYNGEE. CDR3 sequence (DNA): TGTGCCAGCAGCTCTCTGACTCCAGATACGCAGTATTTT. This encodes CASSSLTPDTQYF.

The chain carries TRBV27 and TRBJ2-7; D is undetermined. The CDR3 sequence is 13 residues long. Trimming shortened V by 4 bases and J by 5 bases, and 12 bases separated the two germline ends. Per the germline V gene, CDR1 is MNHEY and CDR2 is SMNVEV (reference sequence). CDR3 sequence reads: CASSSDERHEQYF. CDR3 sequence (DNA): TGTGCCAGCAGTTCGGACGAAAGGCACGAGCAGTACTTC.

This sequence joins TRBV5-1 and TRBJ2-3; 10 bases are a match to TRBD2. V lost 3 bases to trimming and J lost 2 bases; unmatched junction nucleotides: 3. The CDR3 runs to 15 residues. The V gene's germline CDR1 is SGHRS and CDR2 YFSETQ. The CDR3 protein is CASSSLAGDTDTQYF. The CDR3 DNA reads TGCGCCAGCAGCTCCCTAGCGGGAGACACAGATACGCAGTATTTT.

This chain connects TRBV5-4 to TRBJ1-3; TRBD1 matches at 7 bases. V lost 5 bases, J lost 2 bases, and 7 bases stayed unmatched. This CDR3 is built from 15 residues. Germline lookup yields CDR1 SGHNT and CDR2 YYREEE (reference sequence). The CDR3 loop reads CASRATGDPGNTIYF. CDR3 sequence (DNA): TGTGCCAGCAGAGCAACAGGGGATCCTGGAAACACCATATATTTT.

The gene calls are TRBV11-2 and TRBJ1-4; D is undetermined. This CDR3 region has 14 residues. Germline V CDR1 and CDR2: SGHAT, FQNNGV. V lost 5 bases and J 8 bases, leaving 15 bases between the germline ends. The CDR3 here is CASSPEPGEEKLFF. The CDR3 coding sequence is TGTGCCAGCAGCCCGGAGCCCGGGGAGGAAAAACTGTTTTTT.

V is TRBV12-3 or TRBV12-4 and J is TRBJ2-1; TRBD2 agrees at 13 bases. The V segment lost 7 bases and the J segment 5 bases; nucleotides outside the gene matches: 5. The CDR3 runs to 15 residues. In DNA form, the CDR3 reads TGTGCCAGCAAACTAGCGGGAGGGCCTAACAATGAGCAGTTCTTC. Residues: CASKLAGGPNNEQFF.

This chain uses TRBV29-1 with TRBJ2-7; D is uncertain. The V end lost 6 bases, the J end lost 0 bases, and 15 bases lay between the germline ends. The length of the CDR3 is 14 residues. Germline values: CDR1 SQVTM, CDR2 ANQGSEA. CDR3: CSVRTLLDSYEQYF. DNA of the CDR3: TGCAGCGTACGCACCTTACTCGACTCCTACGAGCAGTACTTC.

J is TRBJ1-2 and V is TRBV5-4, with unresolved D. Germline V gene lookup returns CDR1 SGHNT and CDR2 YYREEE (reference sequence). Trimming left V 5 bases short and J 4 bases short, with 12 bases between. This CDR3 comprises 13 residues. The CDR3 loop reads CASSGPGIYGYTF. For the CDR3, the DNA is TGTGCCAGCAGTGGACCAGGAATCTATGGCTACACCTTC.

The chain combines TRBV9 with TRBJ2-7; 7 nucleotides line up with TRBD1. The CDR3 consists of 15 residues. Trimming removed 0 bases from V and 1 base from J; junction bases left unmatched: 4. The V gene's germline CDR1 is SGDLS and CDR2 YYNGEE. CDR3 sequence reads: CASSVGLDRSYEQYF. Here the CDR3 DNA reads TGTGCCAGCAGCGTAGGCCTGGACAGGTCCTACGAGCAGTACTTC.